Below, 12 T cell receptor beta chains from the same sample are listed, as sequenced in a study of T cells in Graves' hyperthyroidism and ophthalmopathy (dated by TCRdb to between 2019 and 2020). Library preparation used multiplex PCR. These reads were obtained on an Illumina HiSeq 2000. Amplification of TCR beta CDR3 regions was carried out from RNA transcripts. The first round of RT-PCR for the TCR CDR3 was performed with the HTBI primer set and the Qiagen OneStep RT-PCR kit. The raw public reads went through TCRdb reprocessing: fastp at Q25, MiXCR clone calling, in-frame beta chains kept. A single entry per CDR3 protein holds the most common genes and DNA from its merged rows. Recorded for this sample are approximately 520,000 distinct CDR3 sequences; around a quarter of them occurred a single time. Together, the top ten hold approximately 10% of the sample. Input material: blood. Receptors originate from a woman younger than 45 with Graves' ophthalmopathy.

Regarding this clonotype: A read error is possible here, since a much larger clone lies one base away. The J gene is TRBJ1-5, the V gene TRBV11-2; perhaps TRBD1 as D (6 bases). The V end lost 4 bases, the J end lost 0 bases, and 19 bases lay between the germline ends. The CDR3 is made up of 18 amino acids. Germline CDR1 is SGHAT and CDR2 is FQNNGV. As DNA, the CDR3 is TGTGCCAGCAGCTCTCGGCGGGTGACAGGAAATAGCAATCAGCCCCAGCATTTT. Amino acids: CASSSRRVTGNSNQPQHF.

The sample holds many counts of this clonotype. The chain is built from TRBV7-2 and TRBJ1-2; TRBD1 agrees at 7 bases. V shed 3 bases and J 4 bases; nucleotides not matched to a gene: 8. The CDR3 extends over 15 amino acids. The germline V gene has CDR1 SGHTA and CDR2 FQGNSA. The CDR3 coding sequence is TGTGCCAGCAGCTTCGGACAGGAGGCCCCCTATGGCTACACCTTC. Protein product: CASSFGQEAPYGYTF.

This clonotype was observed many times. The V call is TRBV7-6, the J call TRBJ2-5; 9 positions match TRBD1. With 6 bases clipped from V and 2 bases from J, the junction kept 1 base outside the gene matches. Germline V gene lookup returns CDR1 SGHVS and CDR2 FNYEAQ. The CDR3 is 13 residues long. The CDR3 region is CASRGTGQETQYF. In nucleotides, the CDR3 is TGTGCCAGCAGAGGGACAGGGCAAGAGACCCAGTACTTC.

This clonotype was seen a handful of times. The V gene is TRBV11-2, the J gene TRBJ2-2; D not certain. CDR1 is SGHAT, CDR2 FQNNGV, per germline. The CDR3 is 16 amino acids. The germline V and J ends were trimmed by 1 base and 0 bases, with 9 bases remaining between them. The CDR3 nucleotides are TGTGCCAGCAGCTTAGGGTGGTGGGCGAACACCGGGGAGCTGTTTTTT. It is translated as CASSLGWWANTGELFF. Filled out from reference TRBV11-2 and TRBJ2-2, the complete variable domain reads EAGVAQSPRYKIIEKRQSVAFWCNPISGHATLYWYQQILGQGPKLLIQFQNNGVVDDSQLPKDRFSAERLKGVDSTLKIQPAKLEDSAVYLCASSLGWWANTGELFFGEGSRLTVL.

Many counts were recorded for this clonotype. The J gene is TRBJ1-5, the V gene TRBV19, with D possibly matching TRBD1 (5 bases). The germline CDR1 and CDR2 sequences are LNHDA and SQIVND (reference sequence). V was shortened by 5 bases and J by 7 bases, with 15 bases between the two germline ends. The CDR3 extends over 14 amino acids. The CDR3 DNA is TGTGCCAGTAGTCCGGGGCCGGAAGGGCAGCCCCAGCATTTT. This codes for CASSPGPEGQPQHF.

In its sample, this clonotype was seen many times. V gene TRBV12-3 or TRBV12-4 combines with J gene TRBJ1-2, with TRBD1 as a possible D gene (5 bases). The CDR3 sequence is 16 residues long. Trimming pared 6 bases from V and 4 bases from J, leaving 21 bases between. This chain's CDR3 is CASSPPPGTVGYGYTF. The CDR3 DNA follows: TGTGCCAGCAGCCCTCCCCCCGGGACGGTGGGCTATGGCTACACCTTC.

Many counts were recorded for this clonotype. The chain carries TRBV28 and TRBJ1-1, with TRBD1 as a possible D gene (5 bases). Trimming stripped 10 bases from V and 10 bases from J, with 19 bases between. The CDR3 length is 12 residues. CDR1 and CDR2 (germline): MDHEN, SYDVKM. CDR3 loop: CATSSGRGVAFF. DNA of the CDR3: TGTGCCACCTCCTCAGGGAGAGGGGTAGCTTTCTTT.

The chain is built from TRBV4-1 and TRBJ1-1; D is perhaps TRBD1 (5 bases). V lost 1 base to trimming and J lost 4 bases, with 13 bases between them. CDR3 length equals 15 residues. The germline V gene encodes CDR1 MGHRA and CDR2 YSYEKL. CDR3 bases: TGCGCCAGCAGCCAAGCGGACACGGTAGGCACTGAAGCTTTCTTT. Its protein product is CASSQADTVGTEAFF.

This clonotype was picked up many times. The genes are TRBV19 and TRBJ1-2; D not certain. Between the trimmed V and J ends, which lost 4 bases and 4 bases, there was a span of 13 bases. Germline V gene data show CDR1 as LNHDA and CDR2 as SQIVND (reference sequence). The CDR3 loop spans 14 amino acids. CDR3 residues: CASSKGVTGYGYTF. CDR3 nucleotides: TGTGCCAGTAGTAAGGGCGTAACCGGCTATGGCTACACCTTC.

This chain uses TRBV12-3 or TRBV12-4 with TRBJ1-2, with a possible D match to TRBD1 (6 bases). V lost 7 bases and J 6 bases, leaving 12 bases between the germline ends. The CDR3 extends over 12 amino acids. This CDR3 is CASTSGAHGYTF. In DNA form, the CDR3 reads TGTGCCAGCACTTCAGGGGCCCATGGCTACACCTTC.

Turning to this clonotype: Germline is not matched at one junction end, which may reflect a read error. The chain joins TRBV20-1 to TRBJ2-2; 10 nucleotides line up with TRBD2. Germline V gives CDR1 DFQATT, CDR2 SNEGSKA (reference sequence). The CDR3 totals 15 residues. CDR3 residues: CSASPAGGRVGELWF. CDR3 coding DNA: TGCAGTGCTAGCCCAGCGGGGGGGCGTGTTGGGGAGCTGTGGTTT.

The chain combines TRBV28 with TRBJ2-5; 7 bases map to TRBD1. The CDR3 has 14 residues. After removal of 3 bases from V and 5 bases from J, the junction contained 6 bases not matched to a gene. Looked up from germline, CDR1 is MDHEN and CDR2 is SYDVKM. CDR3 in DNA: TGTGCCAGCAGTTTTTACAGGGGCTGGGAGACCCAGTACTTC. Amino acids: CASSFYRGWETQYF.